This section outlines one TCR beta chain sequence together with its context. Its target is unknown. V was pared by 10 bases and J by 1 base, with 13 bases between. This CDR3 comprises 13 residues. Germline CDR1 ENHRY, CDR2 SYGVKD. The data were taken from a study of identical twins. Whole-study findings and limits: Sharing of beta out-of-frame sequences by twins showed a weaker excess.

Each CDR3 protein is one row after TCRdb ran MiXCR on the 5' RACE reads. The sample includes around 570,000 distinct CDR3 sequences, roughly 9.5% seen only once; the top ten take roughly 3%. This sample also appeared in a second study, on yellow fever vaccine responses in identical twins.

What was sequenced was PBMCs. The rearrangement uses TRBV10-3 and TRBJ1-1; no clear D gene. This TCR was recovered from a woman aged 18-35 years in good health. CDR3 DNA sequence: TGTGCCACGGGATCTACAGCGAACACTGAAGCTTTCTTT. Translation: CATGSTANTEAFF.